Below, 20 T cell receptor beta chains from the same sample are listed, as sequenced in a study of blood T cell repertoires in COVID-19 (dated by TCRdb to 2018 to 2020). Library prep was done by the immunoSEQ multiplex PCR assay. Not all clones reach the TCRdb copy of this immuneACCESS table, which keeps in-frame sequences only. Checked studies attribute under half of the gap to unresolved V genes and leave the rest unexplained. For this sample the table gives about 190,000 clones, of which around nine tenths were detected only once. Of the sample, about 6.3% is held by the ten largest clones. Specimen: peripheral blood. The receptors shown here come from a middle-aged man with active or convalescent COVID-19.

The V and J genes are TRBV5-1 and TRBJ1-1; the D is unclear. V gave up 5 bases and J gave up 0 bases, with 17 bases separating them. This CDR3 spans 16 amino acids. CDR1 SGHRS and CDR2 YFSETQ come from the germline V gene. This CDR3 reads CASSVGGVMVNTEAFF. The CDR3 region has the DNA TGCGCCAGCAGTGTCGGCGGAGTAATGGTGAACACTGAAGCTTTCTTT.

This clone was detected only once. The rearrangement joins TRBV7-9 to TRBJ2-3; TRBD2 matches 11 bases. The CDR3 runs to 16 residues. The J segment lost 5 bases and the V segment lost 3 bases, leaving 7 bases of the junction unmatched. Germline values: CDR1 SEHNR, CDR2 FQNEAQ (reference sequence). The CDR3 coding sequence is TGTGCCAGCAGCTTCCAACTAGCGGGAGAGGGAGATACGCAGTATTTT. Translation: CASSFQLAGEGDTQYF.

The chain employs TRBV30 and TRBJ2-3, with D perhaps TRBD1 (6 bases). Germline CDR1 and CDR2: GTSNPN and SVGIG (reference sequence). V lost 5 bases and J 2 bases, leaving 8 bases between the germline ends. The CDR3 spans 12 residues. The CDR3 DNA reads as TGTGCCTGGGACAGGCACACAGATACGCAGTATTTT. It specifies CAWDRHTDTQYF.

The chain couples TRBV18 to TRBJ1-3; D ambiguous. Germline V gene data show CDR1 as KGHSH and CDR2 as LQKENI. This CDR3 has 12 amino acids. The ends were cut back, 3 bases at V and 8 bases at J, with 8 bases in the middle. CDR3 in amino acids: CASSPSGDTIYF. The DNA for the CDR3 is TGTGCCAGCTCACCCTCCGGGGACACCATATATTTT. Variable domain in full (rest from reference TRBV18 and TRBJ1-3): NAGVMQNPRHLVRRRGQEARLRCSPMKGHSHVYWYRQLPEEGLKFMVYLQKENIIDESGMPKERFSAEFPKEGPSILRIQQVVRGDSAAYFCASSPSGDTIYFGEGSWLTVV.

The chain joins TRBV19 to TRBJ1-2, with 9 bases that match TRBD1. Germline CDR1 is LNHDA and CDR2 is SQIVND (reference sequence). This CDR3 is built from 15 residues. Trimming removed 5 bases from V and 6 bases from J; junction bases left unmatched: 10. CDR3 sequence (DNA): TGTGCCAGTAGTCCATTGCCGGGACAGGGTAATGGCTACACCTTC. This sequence encodes CASSPLPGQGNGYTF. The whole variable domain, filled in from reference TRBV19 and TRBJ1-2, reads DGGITQSPKYLFRKEGQNVTLSCEQNLNHDAMYWYRQDPGQGLRLIYYSQIVNDFQKGDIAEGYSVSREKKESFPLTVTSAQKNPTAFYLCASSPLPGQGNGYTFGSGTRLTVV.

The chain combines TRBV7-2 with TRBJ2-3, with TRBD2 matching over 8 bases. Trimming cost V 2 bases and J 2 bases; bases outside gene matches: 3. The CDR3 loop spans 15 amino acids. The germline V gene encodes CDR1 SGHTA and CDR2 FQGNSA. DNA of the CDR3: TGTGCCAGCAGCTTAACGCGGGGGGACACAGATACGCAGTATTTT. It is translated as CASSLTRGDTDTQYF.

The rearrangement joins TRBV7-6 to TRBJ1-1; TRBD1 is a possible D gene (5 bases). The V end lost 5 bases, the J end lost 0 bases, and 22 bases lay between the germline ends. From germline, CDR1 is SGHVS and CDR2 FNYEAQ. The CDR3 is made up of 18 amino acids. CDR3 sequence reads: CASSRKAQGRYMNTEAFF. CDR3 bases: TGTGCCAGCAGCCGAAAAGCCCAGGGCCGTTACATGAACACTGAAGCTTTCTTT.

This rearrangement joins TRBV5-4 to TRBJ2-3; TRBD2 aligns across 7 bases. This CDR3 spans 16 amino acids. V lost 4 bases and J lost 5; bases outside the gene matches: 13. The germline V gene encodes CDR1 SGHNT and CDR2 YYREEE (reference sequence). DNA of the CDR3: TGTGCCAGCAGCGGTGGAGTGCAGGCGGGAGTAGATACGCAGTATTTT. Its translation: CASSGGVQAGVDTQYF.

The chain employs TRBV14 and TRBJ2-2; D is uncertain. Germline V CDR1 and CDR2: SGHDN, FVKESK. V was clipped by 1 base and J by 5 bases, with 5 bases between them. This CDR3 spans 13 amino acids. The CDR3 is CASSQVPTGELFF. The CDR3, as DNA: TGTGCCAGCAGCCAAGTTCCAACCGGGGAGCTGTTTTTT.

This chain connects TRBV27 to TRBJ1-5; perhaps TRBD1 as D (5 bases). This CDR3 contains 13 residues. The germline V and J ends were trimmed by 8 bases and 7 bases, with 15 bases remaining between them. In germline, CDR1 is MNHEY, CDR2 SMNVEV (reference sequence). CDR3 sequence reads: CASWATAGQPQHF. The CDR3 DNA follows: TGTGCCAGCTGGGCGACAGCAGGACAGCCCCAGCATTTT.

CDR3 bases: TGCGCCAGCAGCTTGGATCTTTACACCGGGGAGCTGTTTTTT. Its protein product is CASSLDLYTGELFF. The rearrangement joins TRBV5-1 to TRBJ2-2; no clear D gene. V dropped 0 bases and J dropped 3 bases, with 6 bases sitting between them. Per the germline V gene, CDR1 is SGHRS and CDR2 is YFSETQ. CDR3 length equals 14 residues.

The CDR3 bases are TGTGCCAGCAGGATCCCGGACAGGGATGAGCAGTTCTTC. It translates to CASRIPDRDEQFF. The chain has TRBV6-6 and TRBJ2-1; 8 bases match TRBD1. The CDR3 has 13 amino acids. J was trimmed by 8 bases and V by 6 bases; bases with no gene match: 6. Germline CDR1 MNHNY, CDR2 SVGAGI (reference sequence).

The chain recombines TRBV7-9 with TRBJ2-1; 8 nucleotides align to TRBD2. The CDR3 contains 16 residues. The V gene's germline CDR1 is SEHNR and CDR2 FQNEAQ (reference sequence). The trim removed 8 bases at V and 1 base at J, leaving 10 bases unmatched. The CDR3 loop is CASAKRGTTSYNEQFF. For the CDR3, the DNA is TGTGCCAGCGCCAAGCGGGGGACAACATCCTACAATGAGCAGTTCTTC.

The V and J genes are TRBV7-2 and TRBJ2-2, with 9 nucleotides matching TRBD1. This CDR3 is built from 17 residues. Germline loops: CDR1 SGHTA, CDR2 FQGNSA. The junction had 13 bases not matched to a gene; V was cut back by 7 bases and J by 4 bases. CDR3 in DNA: TGTGCCAGCACCCAACGTGGGGACAGGGTGACCACCGGGGAGCTGTTTTTT. Protein: CASTQRGDRVTTGELFF.

This chain uses TRBV13 with TRBJ2-3; no clear D gene. CDR3 length: 14 amino acids. The germline V gene has CDR1 PRHDT and CDR2 FYEKMQ (reference sequence). Trimming removed 2 bases at V and 3 bases at J, with 9 bases between. CDR3 amino acids: CASSLSAKTDTQYF. Written as DNA, the CDR3 is TGTGCCAGCAGCTTAAGCGCTAAGACAGATACGCAGTATTTT.

The chain joins TRBV28 to TRBJ2-1; maybe TRBD2 (6 bases). Germline V gives CDR1 MDHEN, CDR2 SYDVKM. This CDR3 comprises 16 residues. The ends were cut back, 5 bases at V and 5 bases at J, with 19 bases in the middle. The CDR3 DNA sequence: TGTGCCAGCAGTCCGGTTGGGCTAGTAGCGGACAATGAGCAGTTCTTC. Translation gives CASSPVGLVADNEQFF.

V gene TRBV24-1 combines with J gene TRBJ2-3, with TRBD1 matching over 9 bases. The CDR3 loop spans 15 amino acids. Looked up from germline, CDR1 is KGHDR and CDR2 is SFDVKD. V lost 3 bases and J lost 3; bases outside the gene matches: 3. The CDR3 DNA follows: TGTGCCACCAGTGATCGCGGACAGGGGACAGATACGCAGTATTTT. Protein: CATSDRGQGTDTQYF.

This clone was counted a single time. The V and J genes are TRBV6-5 and TRBJ2-7; D possibly corresponds to TRBD2 (6 bases). The CDR3 length is 13 residues. V was shortened by 7 bases and J by 6 bases, with 16 bases between the two germline ends. CDR1 and CDR2 from the germline V gene are MNHEY and SVGAGI. CDR3 residues: CASKRRETPEQYF. CDR3 nucleotide sequence: TGTGCCAGCAAAAGGCGGGAAACTCCCGAGCAGTACTTC.

The J gene is TRBJ2-7, the V gene TRBV7-2; D gene uncertain. V lost 5 bases and J lost 4, with 9 bases in between. Germline CDR1 and CDR2: SGHTA and FQGNSA. The CDR3 totals 12 residues. CDR3: CASSANLYEQYF. CDR3 DNA: TGTGCCAGCAGCGCCAACCTATACGAGCAGTACTTC.

The V gene is TRBV7-9, the J gene TRBJ1-1; 7 positions agree with TRBD1. J lost 0 bases, V lost 5 bases, and 6 bases had no gene match. This CDR3 spans 15 amino acids. Looked up from germline, CDR1 is SEHNR and CDR2 is FQNEAQ (reference sequence). The CDR3 loop reads CASSPRQGLNTEAFF. CDR3 coding DNA: TGTGCCAGCAGCCCGAGACAGGGCCTGAACACTGAAGCTTTCTTT. Based on the CDR3 plus reference TRBV7-9 and TRBJ1-1, the full variable domain is DTGVSQNPRHKITKRGQNVTFRCDPISEHNRLYWYRQTLGQGPEFLTYFQNEAQLEKSRLLSDRFSAERPKGSFSTLEIQRTEQGDSAMYLCASSPRQGLNTEAFFGQGTRLTVV.